The clone carrying this TCR beta chain was recorded many times. The time point here: patch test 2, 6 weeks after DPC sensitization. Treatment specified: therapeutic diphenylcyclopropenone sensitization with weekly scalp DPC. Each donor was an alopecia patient between 18 and 70 years of age who qualified for DPC. TCRdb ran MiXCR on the RACE reads and lists one entry per CDR3 protein. Seen here are some 89,000 distinct CDR3 sequences, about 10% observed once, and the top ten hold over 2%. The data originate from a study of human T cells and chemical hapten exposure. Overall study context: Investigators sensitized around 2 cm by around 2 cm of upper inner arm skin with 2% DPC.

Germline CDR1 reads SGHKS; CDR2 reads YYEKEE (reference sequence). V was pared by 4 bases and J by 0 bases, with 9 bases of the junction left unmatched. The CDR3 has 16 amino acids. Material: whole blood, obtained in connection with sensitization to the hapten diphenylcyclopropenone (DPC). V is TRBV5-5 and J is TRBJ2-7; TRBD1 matches at 8 bases. The source is a woman aged 30 to 39 with alopecia areata. Some clones in this sample may be carry-over from other donors' samples. Here the CDR3 DNA reads TGTGCCAGCAGCCTCCCGGACAGGGTTCCCTCCTACGAGCAGTACTTC. Protein sequence: CASSLPDRVPSYEQYF.